This T cell receptor beta chain came from a study of T cells in Graves' hyperthyroidism and ophthalmopathy. This clonotype was observed a handful of times. TCR beta CDR3 sequences were amplified from RNA transcripts. During a first-round RT-PCR of the TCR CDR3, the HTBI primer set was used. MiXCR, run by TCRdb on the multiplex PCR reads, gives a single entry per CDR3 protein. The table lists 450,000 to 700,000 distinct CDR3 sequences, 35% to 55% of them singletons. The trim removed 4 bases at V and 1 base at J, leaving 8 bases unmatched. The CDR3 is 16 residues long. Germline V gene data show CDR1 as SGHRS and CDR2 as YFSETQ. Graves' hyperthyroidism was deemed stable absent ophthalmopathy progression within 18 months. For the diagnoses, clinical symptoms, serum thyroxine and TRAb, thyroid ultrasound and orbital computed tomography were used.

The sequence derives from a young woman with Graves' hyperthyroidism. The J gene is TRBJ2-3, the V gene TRBV5-1; 8 bases line up with TRBD2. The sequenced material came from peripheral blood or thyroid tissue (not recorded which). The CDR3 sequence is CASSRGAGAGTDTQYF. The CDR3 DNA follows: TGCGCCAGCAGCCGCGGAGCGGGAGCAGGCACAGATACGCAGTATTTT.